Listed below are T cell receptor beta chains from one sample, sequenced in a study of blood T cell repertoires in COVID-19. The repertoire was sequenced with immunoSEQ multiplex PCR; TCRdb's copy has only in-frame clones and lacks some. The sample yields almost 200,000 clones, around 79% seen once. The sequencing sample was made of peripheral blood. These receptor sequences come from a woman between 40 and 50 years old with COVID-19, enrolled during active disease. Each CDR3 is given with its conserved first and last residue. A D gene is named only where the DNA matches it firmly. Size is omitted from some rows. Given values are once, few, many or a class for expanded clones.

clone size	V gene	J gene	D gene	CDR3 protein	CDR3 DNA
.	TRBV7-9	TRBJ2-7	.	CASVGGYEQYF	TGTGCCAGCGTAGGGGGCTACGAGCAGTACTTC
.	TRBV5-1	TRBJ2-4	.	CASSLEGPGIRAF	TGCGCCAGCAGCTTGGAAGGGCCCGGCATCAGGGCCTTC
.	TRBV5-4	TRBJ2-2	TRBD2	CASSLFTSGGTGELFF	TGTGCCAGCAGCTTGTTCACTAGCGGGGGAACCGGGGAGCTGTTTTTT
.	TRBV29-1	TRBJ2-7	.	CSVVGTGFYEQYF	TGCAGCGTTGTGGGAACAGGGTTCTACGAGCAGTACTTC
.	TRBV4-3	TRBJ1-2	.	CASSQDRGGGYTF	TGCGCCAGCAGCCAAGACAGGGGTGGCGGCTACACCTTC
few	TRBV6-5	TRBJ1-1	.	CASSYLGDTEAFF	TGTGCCAGCAGTTACCTCGGGGACACTGAAGCTTTCTTT
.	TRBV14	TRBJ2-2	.	CASSLGGNTGELFF	TGTGCCAGCAGCCTCGGGGGGAACACCGGGGAGCTGTTTTTT
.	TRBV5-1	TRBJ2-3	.	CASSLYEADTQYF	TGCGCCAGCAGCTTGTACGAGGCAGATACGCAGTATTTT
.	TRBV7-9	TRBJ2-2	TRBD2	CASSLVAGGLNTGELFF	TGTGCCAGCAGCTTAGTAGCGGGGGGACTGAACACCGGGGAGCTGTTTTTT
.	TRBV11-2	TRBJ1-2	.	CASSLNQGGGYTF	TGTGCCAGCAGCTTAAACCAGGGTGGTGGCTACACCTTC
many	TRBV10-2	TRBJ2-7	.	CASSSSSYEQYF	TGCGCCAGCAGTTCCAGCTCCTACGAGCAGTACTTC
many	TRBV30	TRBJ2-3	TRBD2	CAWDSGGSTDTQYF	TGTGCCTGGGATAGCGGGGGGAGCACAGATACGCAGTATTTT
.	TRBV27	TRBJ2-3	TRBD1	CASSLQTGPHTQYF	TGTGCCAGCAGTCTACAGACAGGGCCTCATACGCAGTATTTT
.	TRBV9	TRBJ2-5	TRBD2	CASSVSGGPGETQYF	TGTGCCAGCAGCGTTTCGGGGGGGCCGGGAGAGACCCAGTACTTC
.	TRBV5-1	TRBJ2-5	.	CASRSGIQETQYF	TGCGCCAGCAGATCAGGGATCCAAGAGACCCAGTACTTC
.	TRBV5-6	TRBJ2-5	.	CASINQGGTQETQYF	TGTGCCAGCATCAATCAAGGGGGAACCCAAGAGACCCAGTACTTC
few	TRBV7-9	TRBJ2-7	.	CASSLVSHSYEQYF	TGTGCCAGCAGCTTAGTGTCCCACTCCTACGAGCAGTACTTC
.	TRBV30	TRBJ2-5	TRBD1	CAWTRDRWETQYF	TGTGCCTGGACCCGGGACAGGTGGGAGACCCAGTACTTC